Following are 25 T cell receptor beta chains from one sample sequenced in a study of T-cell memory formation after mild COVID-19. From the 5' RACE reads, TCRdb called clonotypes with MiXCR, one entry per CDR3 protein. The table lists hundreds of thousands of distinct CDR3 sequences, around 15% of them singletons. The sample comprised PBMCs or a T cell subset sorted from them (not recorded which). These receptors were obtained from a man aged 18 to 29 who had mild COVID-19 (a few samples of this study predate the infection). Cell type and time point are not known.

This clonotype was counted a few times. The chain joins TRBV4-3 to TRBJ2-1; D is perhaps TRBD1 (5 bases). CDR1 LGHNA and CDR2 YSLEER come from the germline V gene. Trimming cost V 1 base and J 8 bases, with 9 bases left between them. The length of the CDR3 is 13 residues. CDR3 in amino acids: CASSQGKGYEQFF. The CDR3 bases are TGCGCCAGCAGCCAAGGCAAGGGGTATGAGCAGTTCTTC.

This clonotype has just a few counts. The CDR3 DNA follows: TGTGCCAGCAGCCTAAGGCAGGGCGGCAATGAGCAGTTCTTC. This gives the protein CASSLRQGGNEQFF. The rearrangement joins TRBV3-1 to TRBJ2-1, with D maybe TRBD1 (5 bases). Per germline, CDR1 LGHDT and CDR2 YNNKEL (reference sequence). V lost 4 bases to trimming and J lost 6 bases, with 13 bases between them. This CDR3 is 14 amino acids long.

In this sample, this clonotype turned up a few times. The CDR3 nucleotides are TGTGCCAGCAGTGAACAGGGTCGGTCCTACAATGAGCAGTTCTTC. It specifies CASSEQGRSYNEQFF. The chain recombines TRBV6-5 with TRBJ2-1; perhaps TRBD1 as D (6 bases). Between the trimmed V and J ends, which lost 5 bases and 1 base, there was a span of 12 bases. CDR3 length equals 15 residues. Germline V gene data show CDR1 as MNHEY and CDR2 as SVGAGI.

The table lists this clonotype with many counts. The genes are TRBV12-3 or TRBV12-4 and TRBJ1-5; D perhaps matches TRBD1 (5 bases). The germline V and J ends were trimmed by 6 bases and 2 bases, with 17 bases remaining between them. The CDR3 covers 16 residues. DNA for the CDR3: TGTGCCAGCAGCTCACAGGTCCCTAGGGGCAATCAGCCCCAGCATTTT. Translated, it gives CASSSQVPRGNQPQHF.

This chain uses TRBV11-2 with TRBJ2-1; 10 bases match TRBD2. Unmatched junction bases numbered 10, after V lost 1 base and J lost 7 bases. Germline V CDR1 and CDR2: SGHAT, FQNNGV. CDR3 size: 17 residues. This CDR3 reads CASSLVLQRGGWNEQFF. CDR3 bases: TGTGCCAGCAGCTTAGTTCTCCAGCGGGGGGGCTGGAATGAGCAGTTCTTC.

This chain links TRBV5-1 with TRBJ2-2; D may be TRBD2 (6 bases). Germline assignment: CDR1 SGHRS and CDR2 YFSETQ. Trimming cost V 5 bases and J 0 bases, with 11 bases left between them. This CDR3 spans 15 amino acids. This chain's CDR3 is CASRSGTPNTGELFF. The CDR3 coding sequence is TGCGCCAGCAGGTCCGGGACTCCGAACACCGGGGAGCTGTTTTTT.

This clonotype showed up many times. This chain's CDR3 is CASSFIGSEQFF. In DNA, the CDR3 is TGTGCCAGCAGTTTTATAGGGAGCGAGCAGTTCTTC. The rearrangement links TRBV27 to TRBJ2-1; TRBD2 might be the D (5 bases). Germline V CDR1 and CDR2: MNHEY, SMNVEV (reference sequence). There are 12 residues in the CDR3. Trimming took off 3 bases at V and 10 bases at J, with 10 bases between the two ends.

The table lists this clonotype with many counts. The junction departs from the called germline gene at one end, perhaps through a read error. The V and J genes are TRBV12-3 or TRBV12-4 and TRBJ1-2; D is possibly TRBD1 (6 bases). CDR3 size: 13 residues. For the CDR3, the DNA is TGTGCCAGCAGGTTAGGGGGGAACTATGGCTACACCTTC. Translation gives CASRLGGNYGYTF.

The CDR3 here is CASSLGSVRETQYF. In DNA, the CDR3 is TGTGCCAGCAGCTTAGGATCAGTCCGGGAGACCCAGTACTTC. This sequence joins TRBV7-8 and TRBJ2-5; no clear D. Germline V gives CDR1 SGHVS, CDR2 FQNEAQ. V lost 1 base to trimming and J lost 5 bases, with 11 bases between them. The CDR3 has 14 residues.

This clonotype has only a few counts. The chain carries TRBV6-5 and TRBJ1-1, with TRBD1 identical over 7 bases. The CDR3 runs to 14 residues. V was clipped by 6 bases and J by 3 bases; unmatched bases: 7. Per germline, CDR1 MNHEY and CDR2 SVGAGI. In DNA, the CDR3 is TGTGCCAGCAGATCGCTCGACAGGGACACTGAAGCTTTCTTT. It yields the protein CASRSLDRDTEAFF.

This clonotype was recorded many times. The chain carries TRBV12-3 or TRBV12-4 and TRBJ2-5; TRBD1 might be the D (5 bases). The CDR3 totals 13 residues. V was trimmed by 4 bases and J by 5 bases, leaving 11 bases between them. This CDR3 reads CASSYQGPETQYF. CDR3 bases: TGTGCCAGCAGTTACCAGGGCCCGGAGACCCAGTACTTC.

This clonotype has only a few counts. V usage is TRBV7-3 and J usage is TRBJ2-5; 7 bases line up with TRBD2. V lost 3 bases to trimming and J lost 5 bases; unmatched junction nucleotides: 6. Per the germline V gene, CDR1 is SGHTA and CDR2 is FQGTGA. The CDR3 contains 14 residues. Here the CDR3 DNA reads TGTGCCAGCAGCTTCGTCGGGGGAGGGGAGACCCAGTACTTC. It encodes CASSFVGGGETQYF.

A word on this clonotype: The junction does not match germline at one end; this may be a read error. This chain connects TRBV7-2 to TRBJ2-2, with 8 bases identical to TRBD1. In germline, CDR1 is SGHTA, CDR2 FQGNSA. The CDR3 is 17 amino acids. CDR3 protein: CASSFPGQGRGTGELFF. CDR3 DNA: TGTGCCAGCAGCTTTCCCGGACAGGGAAGAGGCACCGGGGAGCTGTTCTTT. The complete variable domain, with remaining parts taken from reference TRBV7-2 and TRBJ2-2, reads GAGVSQSPSNKVTEKGKDVELRCDPISGHTALYWYRQSLGQGLEFLIYFQGNSAPDKSGLPSDRFSAERTGGSVSTLTIQRTQQEDSAVYLCASSFPGQGRGTGELFFGEGSRLTVL.

The genes are TRBV6-6 and TRBJ1-5; 8 bases align to TRBD1. The J segment lost 7 bases and the V segment lost 4 bases, leaving 9 bases of the junction unmatched. Germline assignment: CDR1 MNHNY and CDR2 SVGAGI (reference sequence). The CDR3 extends over 15 amino acids. CDR3 in DNA: TGTGCCAGCAGTTCCGGACAGGGTGGACACCAGCCCCAGCATTTT. Protein sequence: CASSSGQGGHQPQHF.

This clonotype showed up many times. This chain joins TRBV5-6 and TRBJ1-2; D is ambiguous. Germline V gene data show CDR1 as SGHDT and CDR2 as YYEEEE. V lost 4 bases and J 3 bases, leaving 7 bases between the germline ends. The CDR3 is made up of 12 amino acids. CDR3 sequence reads: CASSRQDYGYTF. DNA of the CDR3: TGTGCCAGCAGCCGACAAGACTATGGCTACACCTTC.

In its sample, this clonotype was seen a few times. The chain recombines TRBV7-9 with TRBJ1-6; D is uncertain. V lost 5 bases and J lost 7, with 15 bases in between. Per germline, CDR1 SEHNR and CDR2 FQNEAQ (reference sequence). This CDR3 contains 15 residues. Written as DNA, the CDR3 is TGTGCCAGCAGCCCCCCGGACCACTCCAATTCACCCCTCCACTTT. Translation gives CASSPPDHSNSPLHF.

This clonotype was seen a handful of times. The rearrangement uses TRBV15 and TRBJ1-5; unclear D gene. V lost 1 base, J lost 0 bases, and 7 bases lay in between. Germline V lookup: CDR1 LNHNV, CDR2 YYDKDF (reference sequence). The CDR3 spans 15 residues. CDR3 in DNA: TGTGCCACCAGCAGAGGGTTGTATAGCAATCAGCCCCAGCATTTT. Residues: CATSRGLYSNQPQHF.

The gene calls are TRBV7-2 and TRBJ2-5; TRBD2 aligns across 9 bases. Germline V gives CDR1 SGHTA, CDR2 FQGNSA. Trimming took 1 base from V and 2 from J; bases not matched to a gene: 5. The CDR3 contains 16 residues. The CDR3 DNA reads TGTGCCAGCAGCTTAGTTACAGCGGGGGGTCAAGAGACCCAGTACTTC. Protein product: CASSLVTAGGQETQYF.

This chain joins TRBV4-3 and TRBJ2-3; D unresolved. CDR3 length: 15 residues. V lost 0 bases and J 7 bases, leaving 14 bases between the germline ends. Germline V CDR1 and CDR2: LGHNA, YSLEER. The CDR3: CASSQEFSGPNTQYF. DNA for the CDR3: TGCGCCAGCAGCCAAGAATTTTCGGGTCCCAATACGCAGTATTTT.

The sample holds a few counts of this clonotype. The V gene is TRBV2, the J gene TRBJ1-1; D is undetermined. Trimming pared 7 bases from V and 7 bases from J, leaving 19 bases between. The CDR3 spans 14 residues. Germline CDR1 SNHLY, CDR2 FYNNEI. DNA for the CDR3: TGTGCCAGCACCCTAGGAGAGGGTGTCATTGAAGCTTTCTTT. Translation gives CASTLGEGVIEAFF.

This chain uses TRBV19 with TRBJ2-7, with TRBD2 matching over 7 bases. V lost 10 bases and J lost 3; bases outside the gene matches: 24. The CDR3 consists of 18 residues. CDR1 and CDR2 from the germline V gene are LNHDA and SQIVND (reference sequence). CDR3: CATQVRGGIRGSGYEQYF. The DNA of the CDR3 is TGTGCCACCCAGGTCCGCGGGGGTATCCGAGGGTCGGGCTACGAGCAGTACTTC.

There are a few counts of this clonotype. The J gene is TRBJ2-1, the V gene TRBV5-1; 7 bases line up with TRBD2. Germline V lookup: CDR1 SGHRS, CDR2 YFSETQ. V was pared by 9 bases and J by 4 bases, with 13 bases of the junction left unmatched. The CDR3 extends over 15 amino acids. CDR3 protein: CATKQPERGYNEQFF. CDR3 DNA: TGCGCCACCAAACAACCTGAGCGGGGTTACAATGAGCAGTTCTTC.

CDR3 sequence: CASRTSGGPGGELFF. DNA for the CDR3: TGCGCCAGCCGAACTAGCGGGGGGCCGGGCGGGGAGCTGTTTTTT. The rearrangement joins TRBV10-2 to TRBJ2-2; 12 nucleotides align to TRBD2. The CDR3 sequence is 15 residues long. Trimming at V came to 8 bases and at J to 7 bases, leaving 8 bases not matched to a gene. Per germline, CDR1 WSHSY and CDR2 SAAADI.

This clonotype was picked up a small number of times. This chain links TRBV5-1 with TRBJ2-3; D call uncertain. V lost 6 bases, J lost 0 bases, and 14 bases lay in between. Germline V gene lookup returns CDR1 SGHRS and CDR2 YFSETQ. CDR3 size: 15 residues. This chain's CDR3 is CASTPSLASTDTQYF. CDR3 sequence (DNA): TGCGCCAGCACTCCGAGTCTGGCTAGCACAGATACGCAGTATTTT.

This clonotype was seen a handful of times. The chain is built from TRBV28 and TRBJ2-1; 10 bases map to TRBD2. Trimming cost V 5 bases and J 3 bases; bases outside gene matches: 7. CDR1 is MDHEN, CDR2 SYDVKM, per germline. This CDR3 comprises 16 residues. The CDR3 is CASSPLAGLVYNEQFF. The CDR3 bases are TGTGCCAGCAGTCCACTAGCGGGGCTTGTCTACAATGAGCAGTTCTTC. Using reference TRBV28 and TRBJ2-1 for the parts outside the CDR3, the full variable domain is DVKVTQSSRYLVKRTGEKVFLECVQDMDHENMFWYRQDPGLGLRLIYFSYDVKMKEKGDIPEGYSVSREKKERFSLILESASTNQTSMYLCASSPLAGLVYNEQFFGPGTRLTVL.